This TCR beta chain was identified during a study of blood T cell repertoires in COVID-19. Study overall: The origin of the acute and convalescent COVID-19 samples was the United States, Italy and Spain. The analysed material was cDNA or gDNA that came from T cells, B-cell-depleted T cells, or PBMCs.

During active infection, Seattle patients enrolled and were then monitored through disease. The germline CDR1 and CDR2 sequences are SGHKS and YYEKEE (reference sequence). J was trimmed by 0 bases and V by 4 bases; bases with no gene match: 7. The CDR3 is made up of 16 amino acids. The authors' processing: Amplification with reference gene primers provided the estimates of nucleated cell counts. The assay was immunoSEQ multiplex PCR, and TCRdb's table has in-frame clones only and misses some. V and J calls and clone size are those listed in that table; D and trimming were worked out from the DNA. The repertoire consists of 400,000 to 450,000 clones, with over 85% occurring once and the leading ten covering 0.8% to 1%.

This clonotype originated in a man younger than 30 with COVID-19, enrolled during active disease. The chain combines TRBV5-5 with TRBJ2-1; 7 bases are a match to TRBD1. The sample comprised peripheral blood. CDR3 amino acids: CASSPGQFYSYNEQFF. The CDR3 bases are TGTGCCAGCAGCCCGGGACAGTTTTACTCCTACAATGAGCAGTTCTTC.